These 27 T cell receptor beta chains were all obtained from the same sample, sequenced in a study of blood T cell repertoires in COVID-19. TCRdb's table, derived via immunoSEQ multiplex PCR, lists solely in-frame clones and lacks some. The repertoire includes a few hundred thousand clones, approximately 80% of them detected once, and approximately 1% sits in the top ten. Specimen: peripheral blood. All receptors come from a human donor with acute or convalescent COVID-19. The donor label of this sample is uncertain.

V and J are TRBV4-1 and TRBJ2-3, with 9 bases matching TRBD2. The CDR3 is 16 residues long. With 1 base clipped from V and 3 bases from J, the junction kept 5 bases outside the gene matches. Germline V lookup: CDR1 MGHRA, CDR2 YSYEKL. The DNA of the CDR3 is TGCGCCAGCAGCCAAGCCGAGGGACTAGCTACAGATACGCAGTATTTT. This gives the protein CASSQAEGLATDTQYF.

This clone was detected once. The chain joins TRBV6-1 to TRBJ1-1; D is perhaps TRBD1 (5 bases). This CDR3 has 15 amino acids. Germline V gives CDR1 MNHNS, CDR2 SASEGT. V lost 0 bases and J 6 bases, leaving 14 bases between the germline ends. CDR3 in amino acids: CASSEARWGVAEAFF. CDR3 DNA: TGTGCCAGCAGTGAAGCGCGTTGGGGGGTGGCTGAAGCTTTCTTT.

This chain joins TRBV18 and TRBJ2-3; a weak D match, TRBD2 (5 bases). The CDR3 runs to 14 residues. CDR1 is KGHSH and CDR2 is LQKENI in the germline V gene. Trimming removed 3 bases from V and 2 bases from J, with 9 bases in between. DNA of the CDR3: TGTGCCAGCTCACCCCGACGGGACACAGATACGCAGTATTTT. Its translation: CASSPRRDTDTQYF.

This chain links TRBV30 with TRBJ1-2; a possible D gene is TRBD1 (6 bases). CDR1 GTSNPN and CDR2 SVGIG come from the germline V gene (reference sequence). The CDR3 has 13 amino acids. V was cut by 3 bases and J by 5 bases, with 13 bases left in between. Here the CDR3 DNA reads TGTGCCTGGAGAGAGTCAGGGGCATATGGCTACACCTTC. Amino acid sequence: CAWRESGAYGYTF.

This chain joins TRBV9 and TRBJ2-2; the D gene is possibly TRBD2 (6 bases). Germline lookup yields CDR1 SGDLS and CDR2 YYNGEE. The CDR3 sequence is 16 residues long. Between the trimmed V and J ends, which lost 0 bases and 5 bases, there was a span of 14 bases. The CDR3, as DNA: TGTGCCAGCAGCGTAGGGGGAGGTAGAGGAACCGGGGAGCTGTTTTTT. This gives the protein CASSVGGGRGTGELFF.

The chain joins TRBV5-6 to TRBJ2-7, with TRBD2 matching over 7 bases. This CDR3 region has 15 residues. Germline CDR1 reads SGHDT; CDR2 reads YYEEEE. Germline trimming cut 0 bases from V and 2 bases from J; bases unmatched to any gene: 5. The CDR3 DNA sequence: TGTGCCAGCAGCTTGGTGCCGGGGGGTACCTACGAGCAGTACTTC. Protein sequence: CASSLVPGGTYEQYF. Full variable domain (outside the CDR3, taken from reference TRBV5-6 and TRBJ2-7): DAGVTQSPTHLIKTRGQQVTLRCSPKSGHDTVSWYQQALGQGPQFIFQYYEEEERQRGNFPDRFSGHQFPNYSSELNVNALLLGDSALYLCASSLVPGGTYEQYFGPGTRLTVT.

J is TRBJ2-3 and V is TRBV5-4, with D tentatively TRBD1 (6 bases). The CDR3 extends over 13 amino acids. Germline values: CDR1 SGHNT, CDR2 YYREEE (reference sequence). Trimming stripped 0 bases from V and 9 bases from J, with 11 bases between. CDR3 protein: CASSLDREWTQYF. DNA of the CDR3: TGTGCCAGCAGCTTGGACAGGGAATGGACGCAGTATTTT.

The rearrangement links TRBV5-1 to TRBJ1-2; D is unclear. The length of the CDR3 is 12 residues. V lost 1 base and J lost 7, with 8 bases in between. Germline V gene data show CDR1 as SGHRS and CDR2 as YFSETQ. The CDR3 reads CASSLLFLGYTF. The CDR3, as DNA: TGCGCCAGCAGCTTGTTATTTCTTGGCTACACCTTC.

The chain links TRBV7-8 to TRBJ1-6, with a tentative D call TRBD1 (6 bases). Germline V gene data show CDR1 as SGHVS and CDR2 as FQNEAQ. V lost 0 bases and J 8 bases, leaving 14 bases between the germline ends. The CDR3 is made up of 16 amino acids. The CDR3 loop reads CASSLARGLGYSPLHF. The CDR3 region has the DNA TGTGCCAGCAGCTTAGCCAGGGGTTTGGGTTATTCACCCCTCCACTTT.

CDR3 sequence (DNA): TGTGCCAGCAGTAGGAGGAATTCACCCCTCCACTTT. Encoded protein: CASSRRNSPLHF. The chain carries TRBV27 and TRBJ1-6; D uncertain. This CDR3 has 12 residues. Trimming left V 5 bases short and J 7 bases short, with 6 bases between. In germline, CDR1 is MNHEY, CDR2 SMNVEV (reference sequence).

The J gene is TRBJ1-1, the V gene TRBV6-5, with a possible D match to TRBD1 (5 bases). The CDR3 spans 12 residues. Per the germline V gene, CDR1 is MNHEY and CDR2 is SVGAGI. Between the trimmed V and J ends, which lost 7 bases and 11 bases, there was a span of 17 bases. The CDR3 sequence is CASTRMGGVAFF. The CDR3 nucleotides are TGTGCCAGCACACGGATGGGGGGAGTTGCTTTCTTT.

This chain connects TRBV19 to TRBJ1-2, with D perhaps matching TRBD1 (6 bases). V lost 5 bases and J 8 bases, leaving 15 bases between the germline ends. CDR1 is LNHDA and CDR2 is SQIVND in the germline V gene (reference sequence). CDR3 length equals 13 residues. This CDR3 is CASSWRQARGYTF. The DNA of the CDR3 is TGTGCCAGTAGTTGGAGACAGGCTCGGGGCTACACCTTC.

CDR3 loop: CASSQETLAGQYF. CDR3 bases: TGTGCCAGCAGCCAAGAGACCCTAGCCGGTCAGTACTTC. This rearrangement joins TRBV3-1 (or the pseudogene TRBV3-2) to TRBJ2-4; D possibly corresponds to TRBD2 (5 bases). The CDR3 is 13 residues long. Germline V gene data show CDR1 as LGHDT and CDR2 as YNNKEL (reference sequence). V was cut by 0 bases and J by 12 bases, with 12 bases left in between.

The V and J genes are TRBV5-1 and TRBJ2-7, with 8 bases that match TRBD1. The junction had 10 bases not matched to a gene; V was cut back by 3 bases and J by 2 bases. Germline CDR1 reads SGHRS; CDR2 reads YFSETQ. The CDR3 is 16 amino acids. Here the CDR3 reads CASSYQSGGRTYEQYF. The DNA for the CDR3 is TGCGCCAGCAGCTACCAATCAGGGGGCCGAACCTACGAGCAGTACTTC. Complete variable domain (other parts from reference TRBV5-1 and TRBJ2-7): KAGVTQTPRYLIKTRGQQVTLSCSPISGHRSVSWYQQTPGQGLQFLFEYFSETQRNKGNFPGRFSGRQFSNSRSEMNVSTLELGDSALYLCASSYQSGGRTYEQYFGPGTRLTVT.

The V and J genes are TRBV19 and TRBJ2-1; D is unclear. This CDR3 contains 14 residues. V gave up 7 bases and J gave up 7 bases, with 17 bases separating them. CDR1 is LNHDA and CDR2 is SQIVND in the germline V gene (reference sequence). The CDR3 DNA reads TGTGCCAGTAAAAGCTCAATCGACACGAATGAGCAGTTCTTC. It codes for CASKSSIDTNEQFF.

This chain links TRBV19 with TRBJ1-2, with 12 bases matching TRBD1. The germline V gene has CDR1 LNHDA and CDR2 SQIVND (reference sequence). CDR3 length: 15 residues. Losses at the gene ends were 5 bases for V and 7 bases for J; bases not matched to a gene: 8. The CDR3 DNA reads TGTGCCAGTAGTCGCCCGGGACAGGGGGCGGTTGGCTACACCTTC. It is translated as CASSRPGQGAVGYTF. The complete variable domain, with remaining parts taken from reference TRBV19 and TRBJ1-2, reads DGGITQSPKYLFRKEGQNVTLSCEQNLNHDAMYWYRQDPGQGLRLIYYSQIVNDFQKGDIAEGYSVSREKKESFPLTVTSAQKNPTAFYLCASSRPGQGAVGYTFGSGTRLTVV.

This chain links TRBV30 with TRBJ1-2, with 8 bases aligning to TRBD1. CDR3 length: 16 residues. CDR1 and CDR2 (germline): GTSNPN, SVGIG (reference sequence). The V and J ends lost 1 base and 5 bases, in that order; junction bases with no gene match: 12. CDR3 DNA sequence: TGTGCCTGGAGTGATCGGACAGGGAAGATGGGATATGGCTACACCTTC. This gives the protein CAWSDRTGKMGYGYTF.

The J gene is TRBJ1-2, the V gene TRBV4-2; maybe TRBD1 (6 bases). Trimming left V 0 bases short and J 4 bases short, with 9 bases between. The germline gives CDR1 LGHNA, CDR2 YNFKEQ. The CDR3 consists of 14 residues. CDR3 protein: CASSQERGAYGYTF. CDR3 DNA: TGTGCCAGCAGCCAAGAACGGGGGGCCTATGGCTACACCTTC.

This clone occurred a few times. J is TRBJ1-6 and V is TRBV12-3 or TRBV12-4; D may be TRBD1 (5 bases). Trimming took 5 bases from V and 9 from J, leaving 11 bases between them. The CDR3 runs to 13 residues. The CDR3 region is CASSTRQSSPLHF. The DNA of the CDR3 is TGTGCCAGCAGTACCAGACAGTCTTCACCCCTCCACTTT.

Regarding this clone: Possible read error: a much larger clone is one base away. This chain uses TRBV7-6 with TRBJ1-6; possible D gene TRBD1, 5 bases. Trimming shortened V by 1 base and J by 6 bases, and 10 bases separated the two germline ends. The germline V gene has CDR1 SGHVS and CDR2 FNYEAQ. The CDR3 is 15 amino acids. CDR3 loop: CASSLEGPGNSPLHF. DNA for the CDR3: TGTGCCAGCAGCTTAGAGGGGCCGGGTAATTCACCCCTCCACTTT.

The V call is TRBV5-4, the J call TRBJ1-1, with a weak D call TRBD1 (6 bases). Trimming pared 0 bases from V and 12 bases from J, leaving 12 bases between. CDR3 size: 12 residues. CDR1 and CDR2 from the germline V gene are SGHNT and YYREEE (reference sequence). The CDR3 DNA reads as TGTGCCAGCAGCTTGGACAGGGAAGCTCCTTTCTTT. This gives the protein CASSLDREAPFF.

The rearrangement links TRBV28 to TRBJ1-5; the match to TRBD1 covers 7 bases. CDR3 length equals 17 residues. Germline CDR1 reads MDHEN; CDR2 reads SYDVKM. The V gene end was trimmed by 1 base and the J gene end by 6 bases; junction bases not matched to a gene: 12. CDR3 amino acids: CASSLLGQTRFAQPQHF. The CDR3 DNA sequence: TGTGCCAGCAGTTTATTGGGACAGACAAGATTTGCTCAGCCCCAGCATTTT.

The chain is built from TRBV7-6 and TRBJ1-1; TRBD1 matches at 7 bases. Losses at the gene ends were 1 base for V and 1 base for J; bases not matched to a gene: 3. This CDR3 contains 15 residues. Germline V gene data show CDR1 as SGHVS and CDR2 as FNYEAQ. CDR3 sequence (DNA): TGTGCCAGCAGCTTAGGCCGGACAGGGAACACTGAAGCTTTCTTT. Translating it yields CASSLGRTGNTEAFF.

This clone has a handful of counts. The chain links TRBV21-1 to TRBJ2-1; the tabulated D call, TRBD2, remains unverified against the DNA. TRBV21-1 is flagged as a pseudogene. The CDR3 covers 17 residues. Here the CDR3 reads CASSNGLAGVPYNEQFF. The CDR3 DNA follows: TGTGCCAGCAGCAATGGATTAGCGGGAGTACCCTACAATGAGCAGTTCTTC.

This clone has just one count. The rearrangement uses TRBV10-3 and TRBJ2-1, with 9 bases that match TRBD1. CDR1 is ENHRY and CDR2 is SYGVKD in the germline V gene. This CDR3 comprises 13 residues. V shed 11 bases and J 7 bases; nucleotides not matched to a gene: 9. The CDR3 protein is CAVAGQGSNEQFF. CDR3 nucleotide sequence: TGTGCCGTCGCGGGACAGGGTAGTAATGAGCAGTTCTTC.

The chain recombines TRBV6-5 with TRBJ1-4, with TRBD1 as a possible D gene (6 bases). This CDR3 has 13 amino acids. V was shortened by 6 bases and J by 8 bases, with 13 bases between the two germline ends. Germline V CDR1 and CDR2: MNHEY, SVGAGI. For the CDR3, the DNA is TGTGCCAGCAGCGGACAGCCCCAGGAAAAACTGTTTTTT. This codes for CASSGQPQEKLFF.

J is TRBJ1-4 and V is TRBV5-1; perhaps TRBD1 as D (6 bases). Germline CDR1 is SGHRS and CDR2 is YFSETQ. V was trimmed by 2 bases and J by 8 bases, leaving 13 bases between them. The CDR3 length is 14 residues. The CDR3 reads CASSFGLQGEKLFF. Here the CDR3 DNA reads TGCGCCAGCAGCTTCGGGCTCCAGGGGGAAAAACTGTTTTTT.